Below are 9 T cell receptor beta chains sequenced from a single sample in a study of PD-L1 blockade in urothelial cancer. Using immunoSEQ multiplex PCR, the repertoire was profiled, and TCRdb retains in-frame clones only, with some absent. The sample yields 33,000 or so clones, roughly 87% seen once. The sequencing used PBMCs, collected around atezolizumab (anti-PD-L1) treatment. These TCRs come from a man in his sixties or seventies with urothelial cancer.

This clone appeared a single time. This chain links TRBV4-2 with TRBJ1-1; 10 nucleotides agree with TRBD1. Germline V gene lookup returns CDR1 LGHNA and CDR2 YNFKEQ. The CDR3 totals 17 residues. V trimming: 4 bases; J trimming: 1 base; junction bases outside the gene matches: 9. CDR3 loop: CASSPRQGAGANTEAFF. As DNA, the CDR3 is TGTGCCAGCAGCCCTAGACAGGGGGCCGGCGCGAACACTGAAGCTTTCTTT.

CDR3 in amino acids: CASSPDWSSYNEQFF. The CDR3, as DNA: TGTGCCAGCAGCCCCGACTGGAGCTCCTACAATGAGCAGTTCTTC. V is TRBV6-5 and J is TRBJ2-1; D gene uncertain. This CDR3 has 15 amino acids. Per the germline V gene, CDR1 is MNHEY and CDR2 is SVGAGI. The ends were cut back, 6 bases at V and 0 bases at J, with 12 bases in the middle.

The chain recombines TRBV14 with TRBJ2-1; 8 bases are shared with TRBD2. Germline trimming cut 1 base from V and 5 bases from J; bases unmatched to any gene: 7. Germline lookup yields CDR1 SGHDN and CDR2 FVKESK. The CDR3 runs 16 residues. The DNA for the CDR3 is TGTGCCAGCAGCCAAGGGCCCGGGAGGGGAGACAATGAGCAGTTCTTC. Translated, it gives CASSQGPGRGDNEQFF.

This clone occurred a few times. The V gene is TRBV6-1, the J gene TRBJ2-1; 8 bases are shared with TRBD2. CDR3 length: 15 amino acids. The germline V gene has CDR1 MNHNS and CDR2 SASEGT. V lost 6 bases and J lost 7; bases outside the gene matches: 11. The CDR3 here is CASRGPGLEGNEQFF. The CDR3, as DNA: TGTGCCAGCAGGGGCCCGGGACTAGAAGGAAATGAGCAGTTCTTC.

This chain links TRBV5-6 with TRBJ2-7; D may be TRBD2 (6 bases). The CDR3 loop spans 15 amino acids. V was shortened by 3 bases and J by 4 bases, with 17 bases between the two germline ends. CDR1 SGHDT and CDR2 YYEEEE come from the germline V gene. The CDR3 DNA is TGTGCCAGCAGCTGGGGACCGACGGGGGAATACGAGCAGTACTTC. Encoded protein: CASSWGPTGEYEQYF.

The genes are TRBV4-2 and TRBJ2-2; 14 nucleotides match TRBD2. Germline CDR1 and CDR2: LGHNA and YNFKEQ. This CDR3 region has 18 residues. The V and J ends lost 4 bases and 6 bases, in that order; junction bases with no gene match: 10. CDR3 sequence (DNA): TGTGCCAGCAGCCCCGGACTAGCGGGGGGATTTCAACCCGGGGAGCTGTTTTTT. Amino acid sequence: CASSPGLAGGFQPGELFF.

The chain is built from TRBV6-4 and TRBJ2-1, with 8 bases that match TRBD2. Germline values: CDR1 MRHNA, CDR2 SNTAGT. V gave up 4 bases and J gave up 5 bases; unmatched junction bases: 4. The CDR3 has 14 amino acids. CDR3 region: CASSASGFDNEQFF. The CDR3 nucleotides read TGTGCCAGCAGTGCTAGCGGGTTCGACAATGAGCAGTTCTTC.

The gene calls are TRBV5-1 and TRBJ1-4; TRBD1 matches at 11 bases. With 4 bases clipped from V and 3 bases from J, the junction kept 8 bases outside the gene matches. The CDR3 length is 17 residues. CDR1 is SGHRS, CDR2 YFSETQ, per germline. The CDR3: CASSLGQGAQANEKLFF. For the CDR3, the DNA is TGCGCCAGCAGCCTCGGACAGGGGGCGCAGGCTAATGAAAAACTGTTTTTT.

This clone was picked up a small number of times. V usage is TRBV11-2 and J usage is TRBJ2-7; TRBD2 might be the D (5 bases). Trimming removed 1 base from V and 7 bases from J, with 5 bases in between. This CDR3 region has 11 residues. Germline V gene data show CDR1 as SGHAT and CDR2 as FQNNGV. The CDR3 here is CASSLGREQYF. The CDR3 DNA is TGTGCCAGCAGCTTAGGGAGGGAGCAGTACTTC.